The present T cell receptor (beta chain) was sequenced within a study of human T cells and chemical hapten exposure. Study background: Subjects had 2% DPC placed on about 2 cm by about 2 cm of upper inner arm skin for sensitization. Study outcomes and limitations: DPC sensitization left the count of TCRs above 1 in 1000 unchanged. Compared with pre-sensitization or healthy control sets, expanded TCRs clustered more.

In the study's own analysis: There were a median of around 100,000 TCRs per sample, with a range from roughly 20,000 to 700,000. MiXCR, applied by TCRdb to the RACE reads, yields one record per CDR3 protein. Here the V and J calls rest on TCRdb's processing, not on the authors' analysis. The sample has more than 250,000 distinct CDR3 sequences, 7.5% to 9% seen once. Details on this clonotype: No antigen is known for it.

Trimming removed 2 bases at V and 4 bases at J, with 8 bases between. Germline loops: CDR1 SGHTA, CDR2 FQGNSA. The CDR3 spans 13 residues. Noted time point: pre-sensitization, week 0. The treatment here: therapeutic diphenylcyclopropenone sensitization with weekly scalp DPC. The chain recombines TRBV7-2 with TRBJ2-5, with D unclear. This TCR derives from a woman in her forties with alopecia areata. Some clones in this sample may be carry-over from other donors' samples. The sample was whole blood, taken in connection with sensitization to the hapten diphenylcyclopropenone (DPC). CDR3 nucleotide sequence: TGTGCCAGCAGCTTAAACCCGAGAGAGACCCAGTACTTC. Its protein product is CASSLNPRETQYF.